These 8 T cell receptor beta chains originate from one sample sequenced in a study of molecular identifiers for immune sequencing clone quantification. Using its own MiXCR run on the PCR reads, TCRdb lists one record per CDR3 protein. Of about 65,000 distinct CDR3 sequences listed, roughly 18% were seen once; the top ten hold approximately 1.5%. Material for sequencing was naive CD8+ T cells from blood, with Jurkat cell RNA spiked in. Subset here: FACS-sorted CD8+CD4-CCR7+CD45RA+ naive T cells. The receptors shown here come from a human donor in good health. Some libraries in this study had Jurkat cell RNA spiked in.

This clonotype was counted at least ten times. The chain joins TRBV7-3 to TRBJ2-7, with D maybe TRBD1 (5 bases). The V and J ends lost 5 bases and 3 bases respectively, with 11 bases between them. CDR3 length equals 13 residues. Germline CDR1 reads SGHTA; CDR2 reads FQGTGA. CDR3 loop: CASSPAQGYEQYF. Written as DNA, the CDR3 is TGTGCCAGCAGCCCAGCGCAGGGCTACGAGCAGTACTTC.

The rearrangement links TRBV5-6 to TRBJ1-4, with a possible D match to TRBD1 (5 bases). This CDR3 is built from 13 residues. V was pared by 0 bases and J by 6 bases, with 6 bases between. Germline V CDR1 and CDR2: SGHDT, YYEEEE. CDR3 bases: TGTGCCAGCAGCTTGGCGGGGGATGAAAAACTGTTTTTT. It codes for CASSLAGDEKLFF. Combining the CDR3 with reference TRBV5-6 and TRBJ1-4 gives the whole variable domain DAGVTQSPTHLIKTRGQQVTLRCSPKSGHDTVSWYQQALGQGPQFIFQYYEEEERQRGNFPDRFSGHQFPNYSSELNVNALLLGDSALYLCASSLAGDEKLFFGSGTQLSVL.

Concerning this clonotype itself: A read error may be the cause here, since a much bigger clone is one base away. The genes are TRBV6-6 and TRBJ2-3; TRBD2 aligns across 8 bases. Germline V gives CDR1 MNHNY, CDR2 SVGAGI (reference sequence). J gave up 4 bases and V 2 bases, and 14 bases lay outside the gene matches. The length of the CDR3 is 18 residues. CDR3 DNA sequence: TGTGCCAGCAGTTACACCTCATTAGCGGGATCGAGGCCAGATACGCAGTATTTT. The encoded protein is CASSYTSLAGSRPDTQYF.

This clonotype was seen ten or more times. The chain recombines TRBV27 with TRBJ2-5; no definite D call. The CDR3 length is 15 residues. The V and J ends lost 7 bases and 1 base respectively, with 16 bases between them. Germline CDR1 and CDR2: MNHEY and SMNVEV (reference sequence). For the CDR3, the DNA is TGTGCCAGCAAAAGGTCGCCAGCGACCCAAGAGACCCAGTACTTC. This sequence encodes CASKRSPATQETQYF.

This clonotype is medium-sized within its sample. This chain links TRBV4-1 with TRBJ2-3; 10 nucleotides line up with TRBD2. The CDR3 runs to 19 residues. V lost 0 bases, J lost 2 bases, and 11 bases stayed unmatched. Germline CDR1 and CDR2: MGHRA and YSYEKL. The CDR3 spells CASSQEVGSSGRHTDTQYF. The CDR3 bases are TGCGCCAGCAGCCAAGAAGTCGGGTCTAGCGGGAGACACACAGATACGCAGTATTTT.

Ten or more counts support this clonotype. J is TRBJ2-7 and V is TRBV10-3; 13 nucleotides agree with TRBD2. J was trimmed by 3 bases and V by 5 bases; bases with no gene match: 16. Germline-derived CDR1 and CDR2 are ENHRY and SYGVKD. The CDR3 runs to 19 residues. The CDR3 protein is CAISLTIPGTSGTYYEQYF. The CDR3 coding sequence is TGTGCCATCAGTTTAACCATCCCCGGGACTAGCGGGACATACTACGAGCAGTACTTC.

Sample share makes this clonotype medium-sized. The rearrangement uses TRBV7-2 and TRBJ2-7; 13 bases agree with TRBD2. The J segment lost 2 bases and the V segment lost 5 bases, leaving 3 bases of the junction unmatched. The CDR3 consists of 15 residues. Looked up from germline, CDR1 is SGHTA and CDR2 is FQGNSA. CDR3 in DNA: TGTGCCAGCAGCCTGGGACTAGCGGGACCCTACGAGCAGTACTTC. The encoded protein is CASSLGLAGPYEQYF.

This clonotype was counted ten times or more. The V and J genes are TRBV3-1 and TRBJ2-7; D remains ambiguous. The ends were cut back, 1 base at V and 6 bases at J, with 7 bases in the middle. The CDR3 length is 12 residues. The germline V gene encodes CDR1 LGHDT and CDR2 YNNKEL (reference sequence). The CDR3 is CASSQGAGEQYF. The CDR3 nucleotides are TGTGCCAGCAGCCAAGGGGCTGGCGAGCAGTACTTC.